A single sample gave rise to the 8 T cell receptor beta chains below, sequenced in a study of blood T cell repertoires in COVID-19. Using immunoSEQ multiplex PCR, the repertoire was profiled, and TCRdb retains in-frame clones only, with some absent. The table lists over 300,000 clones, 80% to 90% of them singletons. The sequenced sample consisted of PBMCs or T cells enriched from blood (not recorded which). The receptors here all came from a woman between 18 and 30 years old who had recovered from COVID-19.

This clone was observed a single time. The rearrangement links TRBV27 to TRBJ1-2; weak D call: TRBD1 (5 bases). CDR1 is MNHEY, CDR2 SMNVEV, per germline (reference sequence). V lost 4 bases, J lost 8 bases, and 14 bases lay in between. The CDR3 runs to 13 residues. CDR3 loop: CASSSQGWGGYTF. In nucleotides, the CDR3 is TGTGCCAGCAGTTCGCAGGGTTGGGGCGGCTACACCTTC.

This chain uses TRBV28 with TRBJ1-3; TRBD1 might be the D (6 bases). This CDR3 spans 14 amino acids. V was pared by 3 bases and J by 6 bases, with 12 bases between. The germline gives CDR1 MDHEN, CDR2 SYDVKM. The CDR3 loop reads CASSLFSGANTIYF. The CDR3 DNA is TGTGCCAGCAGTTTGTTCTCAGGGGCAAACACCATATATTTT.

The CDR3 nucleotides are TGTGCCTGGAGTGCACAAGAGACCCAGTACTTC. Its protein is CAWSAQETQYF. The chain links TRBV30 to TRBJ2-5, with no clear D. V was pared by 1 base and J by 2 bases, with 2 bases between. This CDR3 has 11 residues. The V gene's germline CDR1 is GTSNPN and CDR2 SVGIG (reference sequence).

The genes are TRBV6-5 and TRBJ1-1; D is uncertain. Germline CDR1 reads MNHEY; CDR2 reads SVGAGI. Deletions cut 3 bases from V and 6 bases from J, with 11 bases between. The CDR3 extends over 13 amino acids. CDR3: CASSYESGPEAFF. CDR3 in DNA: TGTGCCAGCAGTTATGAGAGTGGGCCTGAAGCTTTCTTT.

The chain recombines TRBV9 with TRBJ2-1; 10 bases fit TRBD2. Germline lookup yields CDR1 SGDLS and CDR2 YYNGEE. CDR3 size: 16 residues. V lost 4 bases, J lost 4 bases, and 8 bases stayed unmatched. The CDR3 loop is CASSPTGTSDYNEQFF. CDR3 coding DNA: TGTGCCAGCAGCCCTACCGGGACTAGCGATTACAATGAGCAGTTCTTC.

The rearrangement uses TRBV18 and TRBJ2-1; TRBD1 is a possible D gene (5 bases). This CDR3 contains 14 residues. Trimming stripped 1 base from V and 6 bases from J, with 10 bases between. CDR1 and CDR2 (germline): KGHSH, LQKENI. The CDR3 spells CASSPLDNSNEQFF. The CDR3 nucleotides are TGTGCCAGCTCACCACTGGACAATTCCAATGAGCAGTTCTTC.

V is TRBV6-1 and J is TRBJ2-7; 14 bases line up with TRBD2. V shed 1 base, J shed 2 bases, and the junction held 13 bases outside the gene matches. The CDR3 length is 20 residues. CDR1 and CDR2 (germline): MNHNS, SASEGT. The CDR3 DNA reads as TGTGCCAGCAGTGAAGGGGTTAGGGGACTAGCGGGGGAGCAAACCTACGAGCAGTACTTC. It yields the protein CASSEGVRGLAGEQTYEQYF.

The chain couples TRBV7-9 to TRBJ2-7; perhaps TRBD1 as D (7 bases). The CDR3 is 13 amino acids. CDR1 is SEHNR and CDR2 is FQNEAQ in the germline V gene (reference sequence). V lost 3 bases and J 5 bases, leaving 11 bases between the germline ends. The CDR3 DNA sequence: TGTGCCAGCAGCTTTGCGGGGACAGACGAGCAGTACTTC. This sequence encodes CASSFAGTDEQYF.